The T cell receptor beta chain under discussion was sequenced for a study of blood T cell repertoires in COVID-19. CDR1 is SGHTA, CDR2 FQGNSA, per germline. Losses at the gene ends were 4 bases for V and 4 bases for J; bases not matched to a gene: 7. CDR3 length: 16 amino acids. Original data processing: Amplification of reference gene primers provided the estimated nucleated cell counts. Sequencing used immunoSEQ multiplex PCR; TCRdb keeps in-frame clones, though not all of them. The V and J calls and the clone size are those of that table, but D and trimming were determined from the DNA. The sample has fewer than 120,000 clones; 88% are singletons.

This chain connects TRBV7-2 to TRBJ2-7; 13 positions agree with TRBD2. Material for sequencing was peripheral blood. The receptor comes from a woman aged 45-60 years with acute or convalescent COVID-19. The CDR3 here is CASSSPGLAGAYEQYF. The CDR3 DNA follows: TGTGCCAGCAGCTCGCCCGGACTAGCGGGAGCTTACGAGCAGTACTTC.